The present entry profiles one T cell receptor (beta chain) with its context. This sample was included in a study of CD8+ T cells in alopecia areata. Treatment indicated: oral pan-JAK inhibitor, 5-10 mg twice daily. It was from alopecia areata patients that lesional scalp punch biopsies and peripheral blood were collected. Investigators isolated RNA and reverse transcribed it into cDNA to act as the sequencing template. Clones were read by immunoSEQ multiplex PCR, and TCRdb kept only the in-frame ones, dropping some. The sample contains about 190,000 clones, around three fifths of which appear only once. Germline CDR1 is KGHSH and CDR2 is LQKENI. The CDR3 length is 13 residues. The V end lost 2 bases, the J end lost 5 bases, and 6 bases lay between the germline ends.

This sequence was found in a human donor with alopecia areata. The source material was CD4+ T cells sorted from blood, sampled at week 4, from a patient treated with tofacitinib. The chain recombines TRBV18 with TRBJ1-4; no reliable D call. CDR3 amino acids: CASSPGLNEKLFF. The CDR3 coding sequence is TGTGCCAGCTCACCAGGCCTAAATGAAAAACTGTTTTTT. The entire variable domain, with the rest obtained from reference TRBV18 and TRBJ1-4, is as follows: NAGVMQNPRHLVRRRGQEARLRCSPMKGHSHVYWYRQLPEEGLKFMVYLQKENIIDESGMPKERFSAEFPKEGPSILRIQQVVRGDSAAYFCASSPGLNEKLFFGSGTQLSVL.